One and the same sample provided the 10 T cell receptor beta chains below, sequenced in a study of cytomegalovirus exposure and HLA in healthy donors. PCR involved 60 Vbeta and 13 Jbeta primers. Only in-frame clones appear in the TCRdb table, and some are missing; sequencing was by immunoSEQ multiplex PCR. The sample contains 150,000 or so clones, around 83% of which appear only once. Sequences were obtained from PBMCs. The origin of the receptors is a woman aged 18-29 years in good health and CMV-seronegative.

The gene calls are TRBV28 and TRBJ2-2, with D possibly being TRBD1 (5 bases). Germline V lookup: CDR1 MDHEN, CDR2 SYDVKM. The ends were cut back, 6 bases at V and 6 bases at J, with 14 bases in the middle. CDR3 length equals 14 residues. CDR3 bases: TGTGCCAGCAGGACCCGGGTAGGGGCCGGGGAGCTGTTTTTT. It codes for CASRTRVGAGELFF.

This sequence joins TRBV19 and TRBJ2-1; a possible D gene is TRBD2 (5 bases). The germline V gene has CDR1 LNHDA and CDR2 SQIVND (reference sequence). This CDR3 has 15 amino acids. With 5 bases removed from V and 2 bases from J, the gap between germline ends came to 13 bases. The CDR3 sequence is CASSPGWSAYNEQFF. Here the CDR3 DNA reads TGTGCCAGTAGTCCGGGATGGTCGGCCTACAATGAGCAGTTCTTC.

The CDR3 here is CASSQGFQETQYF. The CDR3 coding sequence is TGTGCCAGCAGCCAGGGCTTCCAAGAGACCCAGTACTTC. The chain links TRBV7-7 to TRBJ2-5; maybe TRBD1 (5 bases). From germline, CDR1 is SSHAT and CDR2 FNYEAQ (reference sequence). The CDR3 loop spans 13 amino acids. Trimming shortened V by 5 bases and J by 1 base, and 8 bases separated the two germline ends.

The chain employs TRBV13 and TRBJ1-2; 9 positions agree with TRBD1. Germline V gene sequence: CDR1 PRHDT, CDR2 FYEKMQ (reference sequence). The CDR3 spans 15 residues. Trimming cost V 4 bases and J 7 bases; bases outside gene matches: 10. This chain's CDR3 is CASSWSGTGLRGYTF. CDR3 coding DNA: TGTGCCAGCAGCTGGTCCGGGACAGGGTTACGTGGCTACACCTTC.

The chain couples TRBV5-4 to TRBJ2-2; TRBD1 aligns across 8 bases. V gave up 0 bases and J gave up 6 bases; unmatched junction bases: 1. The CDR3 is made up of 14 amino acids. Germline V gene data show CDR1 as SGHNT and CDR2 as YYREEE (reference sequence). The CDR3 bases are TGTGCCAGCAGCTTGGACAGGGGGGCCGGGGAGCTGTTTTTT. Protein: CASSLDRGAGELFF.

The sample holds a few counts of this clone. This chain uses TRBV29-1 with TRBJ1-4, with a weak D call TRBD1 (6 bases). Trimming left V 7 bases short and J 0 bases short, with 9 bases between. The CDR3 spans 13 residues. From germline, CDR1 is SQVTM and CDR2 ANQGSEA. In DNA form, the CDR3 reads TGCAGCGCAAGGACAGCAACTAATGAAAAACTGTTTTTT. Translated, it gives CSARTATNEKLFF.

J is TRBJ2-2 and V is TRBV4-2, with D possibly matching TRBD2 (5 bases). Per the germline V gene, CDR1 is LGHNA and CDR2 is YNFKEQ. This CDR3 is built from 16 residues. V was cut by 0 bases and J by 4 bases, with 12 bases left in between. CDR3 sequence (DNA): TGTGCCAGCAGCCAAGATGGAGCGGTAGCCACCGGGGAGCTGTTTTTT. Amino acids: CASSQDGAVATGELFF.

The V and J genes are TRBV30 and TRBJ1-1; 7 nucleotides match TRBD1. There are 13 residues in the CDR3. Germline V CDR1 and CDR2: GTSNPN, SVGIG (reference sequence). The junction had 10 bases not matched to a gene; V was cut back by 1 base and J by 11 bases. CDR3 bases: TGTGCCTGGAGTGGGGCAGGGGGGTTCGGGGCTTTCTTT. Translation: CAWSGAGGFGAFF.

The chain employs TRBV9 and TRBJ2-3; the D gene is possibly TRBD2 (6 bases). With 7 bases removed from V and 4 bases from J, the gap between germline ends came to 13 bases. CDR3 size: 13 residues. Germline V CDR1 and CDR2: SGDLS, YYNGEE. CDR3 amino acids: CASGPGVPDTQYF. The CDR3 DNA reads TGTGCCAGCGGCCCGGGGGTTCCAGATACGCAGTATTTT.

The V call is TRBV7-9, the J call TRBJ2-7, with D maybe TRBD1 (7 bases). The V gene lost 6 bases and the J gene lost 5 bases, with 17 bases spanning the gap. CDR3 length: 14 residues. Germline CDR1 is SEHNR and CDR2 is FQNEAQ (reference sequence). In DNA form, the CDR3 reads TGTGCCAGCAGTCCCGTGGAGGGGGCGAACGAGCAGTACTTC. It yields the protein CASSPVEGANEQYF. The complete variable domain, with remaining parts taken from reference TRBV7-9 and TRBJ2-7, reads DTGVSQNPRHKITKRGQNVTFRCDPISEHNRLYWYRQTLGQGPEFLTYFQNEAQLEKSRLLSDRFSAERPKGSFSTLEIQRTEQGDSAMYLCASSPVEGANEQYFGPGTRLTVT.